This T cell receptor (beta chain) was retrieved from a study of PD-1 blockade in mismatch repair-deficient tumors. The study, taken as a whole, reports: Tumor-resident clones, often undetectable pretreatment in blood, expanded then contracted after pembrolizumab.

The trim removed 5 bases at V and 6 bases at J, leaving 8 bases unmatched. Germline CDR1 reads SGHTA; CDR2 reads FQGNSA. The CDR3 runs 16 residues. The protocol was immunoSEQ multiplex PCR, while the TCRdb copy is restricted to in-frame clones and leaves out a portion. The table shows 120,000 or so clones, with almost 90% occurring only once. Comment on this clone: The antigen is unknown.

The source is an adult with mismatch repair-deficient cancer. The sequencing used peripheral blood, collected 72 weeks after starting pembrolizumab. The J gene is TRBJ1-5, the V gene TRBV7-2; the match to TRBD1 covers 12 bases. The CDR3 DNA reads as TGTGCCAGCAGCCCGATACGGGACAGGGGGCTTCAGCCCCAGCATTTT. It translates to CASSPIRDRGLQPQHF.